A selection of T cell receptor beta chains follows, all from one sample in a study of blood T cell repertoires in COVID-19. Repertoires were generated with immunoSEQ multiplex PCR, while TCRdb's copy carries only in-frame clones and drops some. The sample has 250,000 to 350,000 clones; about 87% are singletons. Material: peripheral blood. The receptors here all came from a woman aged 50 to 60 with COVID-19, enrolled during active disease. CDR3s include the opening cysteine and the closing phenylalanine or tryptophan. Each record gives: V gene, J gene, clone size, D gene, CDR3 DNA, CDR3 protein. The D gene is left open where the match is weak. For some rows the clone size is stated as once, few or many, or as a class when expanded; others skip it.

v_gene: TRBV11-3
j_gene: TRBJ2-5
abundance: .
d_gene: .
CDR3nt: TGTGCCAGCAGCTTAGGTCTGCGGCAGGGGTTAGGGACCCAGTACTTC
CDR3aa: CASSLGLRQGLGTQYF

v_gene: TRBV10-2
j_gene: TRBJ1-1
abundance: .
d_gene: .
CDR3nt: TGCGCCAGCAGTGAGTCTGAGGTTGCAGCGGAAGCTTTCTTT
CDR3aa: CASSESEVAAEAFF

v_gene: TRBV6-4
j_gene: TRBJ2-1
abundance: once
d_gene: TRBD2
CDR3nt: TGTGCCAGCAAGGGACTAGCGGGAGCTGGTGAGCAGTTCTTC
CDR3aa: CASKGLAGAGEQFF

v_gene: TRBV2
j_gene: TRBJ2-3
abundance: once
d_gene: .
CDR3nt: TGTGCCAGCAGGGTCGGGGTCACAGATACGCAGTATTTT
CDR3aa: CASRVGVTDTQYF

v_gene: TRBV11-3
j_gene: TRBJ2-1
abundance: .
d_gene: .
CDR3nt: TGTGCCAGCAGCTTAGATCCGGGAGTGCACAATGAGCAGTTCTTC
CDR3aa: CASSLDPGVHNEQFF

v_gene: TRBV7-9
j_gene: TRBJ2-7
abundance: .
d_gene: TRBD2
CDR3nt: TGTGCCAGCAGCTACCGGACTAGCGGCTACGAGCAGTACTTC
CDR3aa: CASSYRTSGYEQYF

v_gene: TRBV5-1
j_gene: TRBJ2-5
abundance: .
d_gene: .
CDR3nt: TGCGCCAGCAGCTTTGGCGGGGAAGAGACCCAGTACTTC
CDR3aa: CASSFGGEETQYF

v_gene: TRBV7-8
j_gene: TRBJ1-5
abundance: .
d_gene: TRBD1
CDR3nt: TGTGCCAGCAGCTCCCCGGGCAGGGGGCTCAATCAGCCCCAGCATTTT
CDR3aa: CASSSPGRGLNQPQHF

v_gene: TRBV10-2
j_gene: TRBJ2-3
abundance: .
d_gene: .
CDR3nt: TGCGCCAGCAGTGAGTTTGCGGGATTCACAGATACGCAGTATTTT
CDR3aa: CASSEFAGFTDTQYF

v_gene: TRBV7-2
j_gene: TRBJ2-2
abundance: .
d_gene: TRBD2
CDR3nt: TGTGCCAGCAGCCCGGGGGGGAACACCGGGGAGCTGTTTTTT
CDR3aa: CASSPGGNTGELFF

v_gene: TRBV7-6
j_gene: TRBJ2-5
abundance: .
d_gene: TRBD2
CDR3nt: TGTGCCAGCAGCTTGACTAGCGGGAGGGTGATGCGAGAGACCCAGTACTTC
CDR3aa: CASSLTSGRVMRETQYF

v_gene: TRBV21-1
j_gene: TRBJ1-5
abundance: .
d_gene: .
CDR3nt: TGTGCCAGCAGCAAACTAGAGGGTATCAGCAATCAGCCCCAGCATTTT
CDR3aa: CASSKLEGISNQPQHF

v_gene: TRBV15
j_gene: TRBJ1-2
abundance: .
d_gene: .
CDR3nt: TGTGCCACCAGCAAGGACACAAACTATGGCTACACCTTC
CDR3aa: CATSKDTNYGYTF

v_gene: TRBV28
j_gene: TRBJ1-2
abundance: .
d_gene: TRBD1
CDR3nt: TGTGCCAGCAATCCCCGGGACAGGGTAGACTATGGCTACACCTTC
CDR3aa: CASNPRDRVDYGYTF

v_gene: TRBV25-1
j_gene: TRBJ1-2
abundance: .
d_gene: .
CDR3nt: TGTGCCAGCAGTGAATTATATGGCTACACCTTC
CDR3aa: CASSELYGYTF

v_gene: TRBV3-1/TRBV3-2
j_gene: TRBJ2-1
abundance: .
d_gene: TRBD2
CDR3nt: TGTGCCAGCAGGGCAGGTGGACTAGCGGAACCCTACAATGAGCAGTTCTTC
CDR3aa: CASRAGGLAEPYNEQFF

v_gene: TRBV11-2
j_gene: TRBJ1-1
abundance: .
d_gene: TRBD1
CDR3nt: TGTGCCAGCAGCCCCAGACAGGGAATGGATATGAACACTGAAGCTTTCTTT
CDR3aa: CASSPRQGMDMNTEAFF

v_gene: TRBV10-3
j_gene: TRBJ2-3
abundance: .
d_gene: .
CDR3nt: TGTGCCATCAGTGATACTTTTATCTCAGATACGCAGTATTTT
CDR3aa: CAISDTFISDTQYF

v_gene: TRBV4-1
j_gene: TRBJ1-2
abundance: .
d_gene: TRBD1
CDR3nt: TGCGCCAGCAGCCGCGACCCGGGACAGTACAACTATGGCTACACCTTC
CDR3aa: CASSRDPGQYNYGYTF

v_gene: TRBV21-1
j_gene: TRBJ1-6
abundance: .
d_gene: .
CDR3nt: TGTGCCAGCAATGAAGGGGGGACAGCGAATTCACCCCTCCACTTT
CDR3aa: CASNEGGTANSPLHF

v_gene: TRBV3-1/TRBV3-2
j_gene: TRBJ2-1
abundance: .
d_gene: .
CDR3nt: TGTGCCAGCAGCACACGTACAGGGAGCTCCTACAATGAGCAGTTCTTC
CDR3aa: CASSTRTGSSYNEQFF

v_gene: TRBV19
j_gene: TRBJ2-3
abundance: .
d_gene: .
CDR3nt: TGTGCCAGTAGTAATGGACAGACGTCCACAGATACGCAGTATTTT
CDR3aa: CASSNGQTSTDTQYF

v_gene: TRBV30
j_gene: TRBJ1-1
abundance: .
d_gene: TRBD1
CDR3nt: TGTGCCTGGGTGCCCCGGGACAGAATAGTTGAAGCTTTCTTT
CDR3aa: CAWVPRDRIVEAFF

v_gene: TRBV3-1/TRBV3-2
j_gene: TRBJ1-2
abundance: .
d_gene: .
CDR3nt: TGTGCCAGCAGCCTTATGACAGGCGCGAACTATGGCTACACCTTC
CDR3aa: CASSLMTGANYGYTF

v_gene: TRBV29-1
j_gene: TRBJ2-1
abundance: .
d_gene: TRBD2
CDR3nt: TGCAGCGTTGCCCAGACTAGCGCCTACAATGAGCAGTTCTTC
CDR3aa: CSVAQTSAYNEQFF

v_gene: TRBV5-4
j_gene: TRBJ2-2
abundance: few
d_gene: .
CDR3nt: TGTGCCAGCAGCTATATGTCCGGGGAGCTGTTTTTT
CDR3aa: CASSYMSGELFF

v_gene: TRBV5-6
j_gene: TRBJ2-3
abundance: .
d_gene: TRBD2
CDR3nt: TGTGCCAGCAGGTACGGCCTAGCGGGAGATACGCAGTATTTT
CDR3aa: CASRYGLAGDTQYF

v_gene: TRBV9
j_gene: TRBJ2-5
abundance: .
d_gene: .
CDR3nt: TGTGCCAGCAGCCCCCGGAGGGACGGGGAGACCCAGTACTTC
CDR3aa: CASSPRRDGETQYF

v_gene: TRBV6-5
j_gene: TRBJ1-4
abundance: once
d_gene: .
CDR3nt: TGTGCCAGCAGTAAACAGGGTGCTGGTGAAAAACTGTTTTTT
CDR3aa: CASSKQGAGEKLFF

v_gene: TRBV19
j_gene: TRBJ1-2
abundance: .
d_gene: TRBD1
CDR3nt: TGTGCCAGTAGTATAGCGGGACAGTGGAGAGGCTATGGCTACACCTTC
CDR3aa: CASSIAGQWRGYGYTF

v_gene: TRBV11-2
j_gene: TRBJ2-1
abundance: .
d_gene: .
CDR3nt: TGTGCCAGCAGCTTAGTACTTATGACCTACAATGAGCAGTTCTTC
CDR3aa: CASSLVLMTYNEQFF

v_gene: TRBV5-4
j_gene: TRBJ1-1
abundance: once
d_gene: .
CDR3nt: TGTGCCAGCAGCTTAGGACAGTCGAACACTGAAGCTTTCTTT
CDR3aa: CASSLGQSNTEAFF

v_gene: TRBV24-1
j_gene: TRBJ2-2
abundance: .
d_gene: .
CDR3nt: TGTGCCACCACTGGACAGCAACCGAACACCGGGGAGCTGTTTTTT
CDR3aa: CATTGQQPNTGELFF